Below, 4 T cell receptor beta chains from the same sample are listed, as sequenced in a study of CD8 T cells in Susac syndrome (dated by TCRdb to the late 2010s). The method was the immunoSEQ multiplex PCR assay. RNA was extracted using the RNeasy kit, and roughly 0.45 to 1 microgram was reverse transcribed with random hexamers. In-frame beta chains were kept once TCRdb had trimmed the public reads at Q25 with fastp and called clones with MiXCR. Each entry is one CDR3 protein sequence, shown with its most common DNA and genes. This sample lists over 150,000 distinct CDR3 sequences; under 95% were detected once. The biggest ten clones account for approximately 0.094% of the sample. Material: CD4+ T cells from PBMCs. Every receptor here comes from a human donor with multiple sclerosis.

V is TRBV6-6 and J is TRBJ1-5; maybe TRBD1 (6 bases). The V gene's germline CDR1 is MNHNY and CDR2 SVGAGI (reference sequence). The CDR3 runs 15 residues. V was shortened by 6 bases and J by 7 bases, with 19 bases between the two germline ends. The CDR3 reads CASSGRGGSGQPQHF. The CDR3 bases are TGTGCCAGCAGCGGACGAGGGGGTAGTGGACAGCCCCAGCATTTT.

V is TRBV5-1 and J is TRBJ1-5; unclear D gene. This CDR3 is 13 amino acids long. Germline values: CDR1 SGHRS, CDR2 YFSETQ. The V end was cut by 9 bases, the J end by 7 bases, with 17 bases between. The CDR3 loop is CANSQPRRQPQHF. The CDR3, as DNA: TGCGCCAACAGTCAACCCAGGAGACAGCCCCAGCATTTT.

This chain joins TRBV3-1 and TRBJ2-2; D ambiguous. V was pared by 4 bases and J by 7 bases, with 10 bases between. CDR3 size: 13 residues. The germline V gene encodes CDR1 LGHDT and CDR2 YNNKEL (reference sequence). The CDR3 DNA sequence: TGTGCCAGCAGCCTGACGTCTGTCGGGGAGCTGTTTTTT. Protein product: CASSLTSVGELFF.

This rearrangement joins TRBV20-1 to TRBJ2-3, with TRBD2 identical over 8 bases. With V trimmed by 5 bases and J by 5 bases, 6 bases remained unmatched. Germline CDR1 and CDR2: DFQATT and SNEGSKA (reference sequence). This CDR3 spans 13 amino acids. The CDR3 here is CSALAGRGDTQYF. DNA for the CDR3: TGCAGTGCTTTAGCGGGGCGGGGAGATACGCAGTATTTT.